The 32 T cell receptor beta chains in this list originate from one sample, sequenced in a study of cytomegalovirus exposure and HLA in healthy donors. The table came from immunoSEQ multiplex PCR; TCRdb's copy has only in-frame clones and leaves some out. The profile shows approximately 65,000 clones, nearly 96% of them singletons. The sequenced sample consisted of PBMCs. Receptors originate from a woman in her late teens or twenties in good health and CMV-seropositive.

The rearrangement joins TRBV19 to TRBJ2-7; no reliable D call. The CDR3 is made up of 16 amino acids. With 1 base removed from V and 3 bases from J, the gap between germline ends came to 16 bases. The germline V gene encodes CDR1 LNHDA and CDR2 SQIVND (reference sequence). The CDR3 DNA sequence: TGTGCCAGTAGTATAGGTGAACTATCCTTCAACTACGAGCAGTACTTC. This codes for CASSIGELSFNYEQYF.

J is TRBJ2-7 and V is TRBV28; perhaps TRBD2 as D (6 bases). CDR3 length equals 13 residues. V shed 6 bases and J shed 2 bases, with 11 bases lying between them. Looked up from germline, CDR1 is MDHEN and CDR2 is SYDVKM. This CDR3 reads CASRGTVTYEQYF. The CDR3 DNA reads TGTGCCAGCAGAGGGACTGTGACCTACGAGCAGTACTTC.

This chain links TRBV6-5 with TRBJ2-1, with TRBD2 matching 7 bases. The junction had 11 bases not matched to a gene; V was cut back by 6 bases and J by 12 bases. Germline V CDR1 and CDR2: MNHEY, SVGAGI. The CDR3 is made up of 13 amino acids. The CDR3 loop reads CASRAGLTARQFF. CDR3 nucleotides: TGTGCCAGCAGAGCGGGACTCACTGCACGGCAGTTCTTC.

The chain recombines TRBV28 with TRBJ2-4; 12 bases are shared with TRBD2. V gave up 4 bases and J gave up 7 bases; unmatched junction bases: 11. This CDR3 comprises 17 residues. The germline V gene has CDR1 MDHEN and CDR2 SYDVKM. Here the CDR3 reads CASSSPSSGRAYNIQYF. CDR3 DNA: TGTGCCAGCAGTTCACCCTCTAGCGGGAGGGCCTATAACATTCAGTACTTC. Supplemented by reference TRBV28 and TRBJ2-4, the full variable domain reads DVKVTQSSRYLVKRTGEKVFLECVQDMDHENMFWYRQDPGLGLRLIYFSYDVKMKEKGDIPEGYSVSREKKERFSLILESASTNQTSMYLCASSSPSSGRAYNIQYFGAGTRLSVL.

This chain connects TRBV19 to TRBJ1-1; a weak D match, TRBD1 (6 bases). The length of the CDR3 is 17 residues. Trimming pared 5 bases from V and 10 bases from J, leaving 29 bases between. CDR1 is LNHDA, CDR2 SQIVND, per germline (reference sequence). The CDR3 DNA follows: TGTGCCAGTAGTCGGCACGAGCTGACGGCAGGGGCGAACGGAGCTTTCTTT. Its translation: CASSRHELTAGANGAFF.

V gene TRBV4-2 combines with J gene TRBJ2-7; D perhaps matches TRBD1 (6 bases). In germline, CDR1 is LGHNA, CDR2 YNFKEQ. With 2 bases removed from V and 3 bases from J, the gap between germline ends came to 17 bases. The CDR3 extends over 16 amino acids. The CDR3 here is CASSQSSSGESYEQYF. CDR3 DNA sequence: TGTGCCAGCAGCCAATCGAGCTCAGGGGAAAGCTACGAGCAGTACTTC.

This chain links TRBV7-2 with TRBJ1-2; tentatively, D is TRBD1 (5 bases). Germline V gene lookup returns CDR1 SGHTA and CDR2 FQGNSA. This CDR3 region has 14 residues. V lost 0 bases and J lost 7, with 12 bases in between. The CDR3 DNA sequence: TGTGCCAGCAGCTTAGCCGTGCAGGGCGGTGGCTACACCTTC. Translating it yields CASSLAVQGGGYTF.

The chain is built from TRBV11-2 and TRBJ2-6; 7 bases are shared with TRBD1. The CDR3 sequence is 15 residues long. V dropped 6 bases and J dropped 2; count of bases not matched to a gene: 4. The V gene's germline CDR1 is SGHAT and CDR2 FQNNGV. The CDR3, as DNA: TGTGCCAGCAGAGCTGGGACAGCTGGGGCCAACGTCCTGACTTTC. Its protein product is CASRAGTAGANVLTF.

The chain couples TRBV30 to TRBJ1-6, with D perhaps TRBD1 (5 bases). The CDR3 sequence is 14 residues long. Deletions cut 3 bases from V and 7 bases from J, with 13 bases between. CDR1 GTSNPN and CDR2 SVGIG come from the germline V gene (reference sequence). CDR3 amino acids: CAWRVAGGNSPLHF. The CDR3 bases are TGTGCCTGGAGGGTGGCCGGGGGAAATTCACCCCTCCACTTT.

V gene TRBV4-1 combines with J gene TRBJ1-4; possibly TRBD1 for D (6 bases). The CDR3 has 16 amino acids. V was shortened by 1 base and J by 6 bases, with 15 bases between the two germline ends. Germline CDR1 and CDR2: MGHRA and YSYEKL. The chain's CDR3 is CASSQAPRGKDEKLFF. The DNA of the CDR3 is TGCGCCAGCAGCCAAGCACCAAGGGGGAAGGATGAAAAACTGTTTTTT.

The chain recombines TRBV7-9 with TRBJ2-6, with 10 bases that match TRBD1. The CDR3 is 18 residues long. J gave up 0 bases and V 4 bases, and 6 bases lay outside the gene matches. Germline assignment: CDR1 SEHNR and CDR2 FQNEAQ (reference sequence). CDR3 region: CASSSGTGASSGANVLTF. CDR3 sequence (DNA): TGTGCCAGCAGCTCAGGGACAGGGGCTAGCTCTGGGGCCAACGTCCTGACTTTC.

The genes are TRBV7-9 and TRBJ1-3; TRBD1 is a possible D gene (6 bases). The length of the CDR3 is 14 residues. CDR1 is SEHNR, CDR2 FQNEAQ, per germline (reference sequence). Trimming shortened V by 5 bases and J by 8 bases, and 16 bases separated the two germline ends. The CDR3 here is CASSLGTGQDTIYF. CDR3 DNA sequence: TGTGCCAGCAGCCTAGGCACAGGGCAGGACACCATATATTTT.

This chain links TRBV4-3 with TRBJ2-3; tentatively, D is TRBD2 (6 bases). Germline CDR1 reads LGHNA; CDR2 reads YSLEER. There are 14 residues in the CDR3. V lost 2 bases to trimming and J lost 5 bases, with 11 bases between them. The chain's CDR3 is CASSQWRGGDTQYF. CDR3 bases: TGCGCCAGCAGCCAATGGAGGGGTGGAGATACGCAGTATTTT.

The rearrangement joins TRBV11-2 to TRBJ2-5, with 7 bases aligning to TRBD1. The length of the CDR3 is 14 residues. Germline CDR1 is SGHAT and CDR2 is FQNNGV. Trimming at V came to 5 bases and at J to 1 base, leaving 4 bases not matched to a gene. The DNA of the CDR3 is TGTGCCAGCAGCCGTGGGACAGTCCAAGAGACCCAGTACTTC. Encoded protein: CASSRGTVQETQYF.

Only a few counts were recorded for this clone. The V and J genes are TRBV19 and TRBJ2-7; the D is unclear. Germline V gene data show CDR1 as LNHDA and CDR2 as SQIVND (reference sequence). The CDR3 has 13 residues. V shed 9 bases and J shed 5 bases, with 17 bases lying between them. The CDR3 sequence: CASSELSQNEQYF. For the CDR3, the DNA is TGTGCCAGCTCCGAACTTTCCCAAAACGAGCAGTACTTC.

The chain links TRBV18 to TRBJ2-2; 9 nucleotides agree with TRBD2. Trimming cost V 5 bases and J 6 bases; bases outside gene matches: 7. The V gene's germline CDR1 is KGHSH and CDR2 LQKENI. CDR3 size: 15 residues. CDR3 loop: CASSGRAGGAGELFF. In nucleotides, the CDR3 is TGTGCCAGCTCAGGGCGAGCGGGAGGCGCCGGGGAGCTGTTTTTT.

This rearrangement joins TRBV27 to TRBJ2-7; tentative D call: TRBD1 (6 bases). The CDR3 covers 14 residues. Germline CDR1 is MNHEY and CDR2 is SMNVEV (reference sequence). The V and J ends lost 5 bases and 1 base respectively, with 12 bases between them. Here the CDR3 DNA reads TGTGCCAGCAGTCCCTGGGGGCCTTCCTACGAGCAGTACTTC. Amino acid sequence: CASSPWGPSYEQYF.

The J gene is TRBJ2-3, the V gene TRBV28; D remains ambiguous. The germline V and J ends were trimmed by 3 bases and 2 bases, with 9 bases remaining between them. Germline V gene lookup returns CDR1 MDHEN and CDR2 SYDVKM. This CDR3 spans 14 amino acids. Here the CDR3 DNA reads TGTGCCAGCAGTTTGTACAGCCTCACAGATACGCAGTATTTT. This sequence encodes CASSLYSLTDTQYF.

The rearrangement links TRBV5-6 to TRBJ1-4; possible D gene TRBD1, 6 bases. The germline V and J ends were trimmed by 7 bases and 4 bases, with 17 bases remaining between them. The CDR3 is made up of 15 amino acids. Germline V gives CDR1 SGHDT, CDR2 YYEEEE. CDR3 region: CASATMGHLNEKLFF. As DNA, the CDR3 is TGTGCCAGCGCTACGATGGGACACCTTAATGAAAAACTGTTTTTT.

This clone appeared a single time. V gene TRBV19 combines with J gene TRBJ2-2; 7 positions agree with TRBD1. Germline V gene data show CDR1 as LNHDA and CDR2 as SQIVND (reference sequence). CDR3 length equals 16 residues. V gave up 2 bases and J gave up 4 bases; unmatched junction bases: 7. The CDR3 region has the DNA TGTGCCAGTAGTATAAAGGGGGCCCTAGGCACCGGGGAGCTGTTTTTT. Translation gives CASSIKGALGTGELFF.

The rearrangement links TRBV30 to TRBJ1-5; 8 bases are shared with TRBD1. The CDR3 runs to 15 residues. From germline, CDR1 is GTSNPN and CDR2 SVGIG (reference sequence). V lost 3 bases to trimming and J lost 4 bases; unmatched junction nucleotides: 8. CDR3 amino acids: CAWSPQGALNQPQHF. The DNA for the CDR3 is TGTGCCTGGAGCCCCCAGGGGGCTTTGAATCAGCCCCAGCATTTT.

The CDR3 nucleotides read TGTGCCAGCAGCGTAGATGGGAGCGGGAGGGCCGACGAGACCCAGTACTTC. Amino acid sequence: CASSVDGSGRADETQYF. The V gene is TRBV9, the J gene TRBJ2-5, with 10 bases identical to TRBD2. J lost 5 bases, V lost 0 bases, and 10 bases had no gene match. Per the germline V gene, CDR1 is SGDLS and CDR2 is YYNGEE. The CDR3 is 17 residues long.

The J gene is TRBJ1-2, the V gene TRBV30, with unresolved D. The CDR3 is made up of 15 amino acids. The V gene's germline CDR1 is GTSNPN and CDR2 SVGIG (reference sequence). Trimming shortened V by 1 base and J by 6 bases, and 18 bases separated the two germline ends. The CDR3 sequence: CAWSEGPGSVDGYTF. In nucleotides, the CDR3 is TGTGCCTGGAGTGAAGGGCCGGGAAGCGTGGATGGCTACACCTTC.

CDR3 in DNA: TGCGCCAGCAGAAAAGTTAGCGGGAGCACCGGGGAGCTGTTTTTT. Its protein product is CASRKVSGSTGELFF. This chain joins TRBV4-3 and TRBJ2-2, with 9 bases matching TRBD2. This CDR3 has 15 amino acids. V shed 6 bases, J shed 4 bases, and the junction held 6 bases outside the gene matches. Germline CDR1 LGHNA, CDR2 YSLEER.

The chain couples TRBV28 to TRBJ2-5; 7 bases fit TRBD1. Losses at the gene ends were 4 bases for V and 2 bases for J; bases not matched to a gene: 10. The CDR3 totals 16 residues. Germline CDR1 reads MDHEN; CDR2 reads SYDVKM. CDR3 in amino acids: CASSSLDRQLQETQYF. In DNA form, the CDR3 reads TGTGCCAGCAGTTCTTTGGACAGGCAGTTACAAGAGACCCAGTACTTC.

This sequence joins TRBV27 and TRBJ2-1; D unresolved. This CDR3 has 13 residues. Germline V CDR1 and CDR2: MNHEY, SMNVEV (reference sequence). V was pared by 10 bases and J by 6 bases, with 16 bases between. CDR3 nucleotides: TGTGCCAACACGCTAGTCTCTCTCAATGAGCAGTTCTTC. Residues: CANTLVSLNEQFF.

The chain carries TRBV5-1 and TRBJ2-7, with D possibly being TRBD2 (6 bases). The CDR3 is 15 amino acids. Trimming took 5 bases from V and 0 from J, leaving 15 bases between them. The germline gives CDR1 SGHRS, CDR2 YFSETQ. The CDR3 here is CASRTGGETSYEQYF. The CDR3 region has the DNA TGCGCCAGCAGAACTGGAGGGGAGACCTCCTACGAGCAGTACTTC.

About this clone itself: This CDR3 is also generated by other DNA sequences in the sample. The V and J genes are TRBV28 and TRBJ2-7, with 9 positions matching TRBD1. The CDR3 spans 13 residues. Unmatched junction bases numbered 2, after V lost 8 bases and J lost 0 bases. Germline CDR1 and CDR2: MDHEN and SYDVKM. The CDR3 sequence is CASGDRASYEQYF. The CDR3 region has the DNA TGTGCCAGCGGGGACAGGGCCTCCTACGAGCAGTACTTC.

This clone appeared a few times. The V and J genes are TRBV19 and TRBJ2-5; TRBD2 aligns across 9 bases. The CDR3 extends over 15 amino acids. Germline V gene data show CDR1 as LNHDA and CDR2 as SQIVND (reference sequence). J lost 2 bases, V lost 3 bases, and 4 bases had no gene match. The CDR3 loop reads CASSMTSGGQETQYF. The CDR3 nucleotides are TGTGCCAGTAGTATGACTAGCGGTGGGCAAGAGACCCAGTACTTC.

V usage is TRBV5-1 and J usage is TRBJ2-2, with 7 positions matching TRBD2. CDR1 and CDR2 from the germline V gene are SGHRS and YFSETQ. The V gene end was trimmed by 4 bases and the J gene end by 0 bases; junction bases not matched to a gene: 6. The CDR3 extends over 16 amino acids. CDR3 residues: CASSHSGTANTGELFF. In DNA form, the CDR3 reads TGCGCCAGCAGCCACAGCGGGACTGCGAACACCGGGGAGCTGTTTTTT.

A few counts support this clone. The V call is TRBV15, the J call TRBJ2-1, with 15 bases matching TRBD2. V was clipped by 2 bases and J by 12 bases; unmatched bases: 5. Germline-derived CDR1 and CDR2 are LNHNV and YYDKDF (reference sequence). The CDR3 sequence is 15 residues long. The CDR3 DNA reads TGTGCCACCAGCAGACCGGGACTAGCGGGAGGTGTGCAGTTCTTC. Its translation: CATSRPGLAGGVQFF.

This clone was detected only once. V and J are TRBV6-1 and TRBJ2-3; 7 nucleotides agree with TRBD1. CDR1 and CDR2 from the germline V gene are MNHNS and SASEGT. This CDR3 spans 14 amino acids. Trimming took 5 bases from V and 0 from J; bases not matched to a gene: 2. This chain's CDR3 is CASSRQGSTDTQYF. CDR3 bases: TGTGCCAGCAGTCGACAGGGAAGCACAGATACGCAGTATTTT.